What follows are 30 T cell receptor beta chains derived from one specimen sequenced in a study of T cells in Graves' hyperthyroidism and ophthalmopathy. Amplification of TCR beta CDR3 regions used RNA as the template. Carried out on the TCR CDR3, a first-round RT-PCR used the HTBI primer set. Each CDR3 protein gets one entry after TCRdb re-called the multiplex PCR reads with MiXCR. The sample records around 580,000 distinct CDR3 sequences, 15% to 20% being singletons. The source material was blood. Every receptor here comes from a woman aged 18 to 35 with Graves' hyperthyroidism.

The sample holds many counts of this clonotype. The chain uses TRBV24-1 and TRBJ2-7, with TRBD2 as a possible D gene (5 bases). The CDR3 has 15 amino acids. The germline gives CDR1 KGHDR, CDR2 SFDVKD. V was clipped by 2 bases and J by 6 bases, with 16 bases between them. The CDR3 DNA sequence: TGTGCCACCAGTGATTCATACGGGATATATGGCGAGCAGTACTTC. Protein sequence: CATSDSYGIYGEQYF.

This clonotype has at least ten counts. The chain carries TRBV7-9 and TRBJ1-2; D uncertain. The CDR3 contains 15 residues. Trimming left V 2 bases short and J 0 bases short, with 10 bases between. CDR1 SEHNR and CDR2 FQNEAQ come from the germline V gene (reference sequence). In DNA form, the CDR3 reads TGTGCCAGCAGCTTATTGGAGGGTACTAACTATGGCTACACCTTC. As protein: CASSLLEGTNYGYTF.

This clonotype has more than one count but fewer than ten. The V and J genes are TRBV15 and TRBJ2-5; 10 bases match TRBD2. The CDR3 spans 16 residues. CDR1 is LNHNV, CDR2 YYDKDF, per germline (reference sequence). Germline trimming cut 5 bases from V and 5 bases from J; bases unmatched to any gene: 11. Here the CDR3 reads CATSVGTSDRVETQYF. CDR3 DNA: TGTGCCACCAGCGTGGGGACTAGCGATCGCGTGGAGACCCAGTACTTC.

Worth noting for this clonotype: The junction shows a germline mismatch at one end, possibly a read error. This chain joins TRBV7-3 and TRBJ2-2, with 9 positions matching TRBD1. The germline V gene has CDR1 SGHTA and CDR2 FQGTGA. The length of the CDR3 is 14 residues. The CDR3, as DNA: TGTGCCAGCAGCGTAACCGGGACAGGGACGGAGCTGTTTTTT. Translated: CASSVTGTGTELFF.

This clonotype has only a few counts. The CDR3 protein is CASSPPGTVVGNTIYF. The CDR3 bases are TGTGCCAGCTCACCACCCGGGACGGTTGTGGGAAACACCATATATTTT. J is TRBJ1-3 and V is TRBV18; TRBD1 might be the D (5 bases). The CDR3 covers 16 residues. CDR1 and CDR2 from the germline V gene are KGHSH and LQKENI. V was pared by 0 bases and J by 4 bases, with 13 bases between.

The chain employs TRBV3-1 and TRBJ2-6; D tentatively fits TRBD1 or TRBD2 (5 bases each). This CDR3 spans 16 amino acids. In germline, CDR1 is LGHDT, CDR2 YNNKEL (reference sequence). Trimming removed 0 bases at V and 0 bases at J, with 6 bases between. The DNA for the CDR3 is TGTGCCAGCAGCCAAGAGGGGGTCTCTGGGGCCAACGTCCTGACTTTC. Amino acid sequence: CASSQEGVSGANVLTF.

This clonotype was counted only a few times. This chain uses TRBV6-1 with TRBJ1-1; the match to TRBD1 covers 9 bases. In germline, CDR1 is MNHNS, CDR2 SASEGT. The CDR3 totals 15 residues. V was pared by 5 bases and J by 1 base, with 5 bases of the junction left unmatched. The CDR3 reads CASSYPTGGNTEAFF. DNA for the CDR3: TGTGCCAGCAGTTATCCGACAGGGGGGAACACTGAAGCTTTCTTT.

This clonotype was seen at least ten times. The chain carries TRBV6-5 and TRBJ1-4; D gene uncertain. The length of the CDR3 is 15 residues. V lost 0 bases to trimming and J lost 2 bases, with 7 bases between them. Per germline, CDR1 MNHEY and CDR2 SVGAGI. This CDR3 is CASSYSGGTNEKLFF. In DNA form, the CDR3 reads TGTGCCAGCAGTTACTCGGGAGGGACTAATGAAAAACTGTTTTTT.

This clonotype was detected many times. The chain recombines TRBV11-2 with TRBJ2-1; 9 nucleotides agree with TRBD1. V dropped 5 bases and J dropped 8; count of bases not matched to a gene: 7. This CDR3 is built from 14 residues. CDR1 SGHAT and CDR2 FQNNGV come from the germline V gene. Here the CDR3 DNA reads TGTGCCAGCAGCCCGCGGACAGGGGACTATGAGCAGTTCTTC. Translated: CASSPRTGDYEQFF.

The V call is TRBV4-1, the J call TRBJ2-7; the match to TRBD2 covers 7 bases. The germline V gene has CDR1 MGHRA and CDR2 YSYEKL. V was clipped by 4 bases and J by 7 bases; unmatched bases: 13. The CDR3 totals 15 residues. Here the CDR3 reads CASSPYRGGRGEQYF. CDR3 nucleotides: TGCGCCAGCAGCCCCTACCGGGGAGGGAGAGGAGAGCAGTACTTC.

This clonotype was detected only a few times. DNA for the CDR3: TGTGCCAGCAGTTTATCCACTGGAGGAGAGACCCAGTACTTC. Its protein is CASSLSTGGETQYF. The genes are TRBV12-3 or TRBV12-4 and TRBJ2-5; D is possibly TRBD2 (5 bases). V gave up 2 bases and J gave up 4 bases, with 11 bases separating them. The CDR3 has 14 residues.

A few counts support this clonotype. The rearrangement links TRBV11-2 to TRBJ1-6, with D perhaps TRBD1 (5 bases). V lost 5 bases and J 7 bases, leaving 15 bases between the germline ends. This CDR3 spans 15 amino acids. CDR1 is SGHAT, CDR2 FQNNGV, per germline. This CDR3 is CASSPGPSKNSPLHF. CDR3 DNA: TGTGCCAGCAGCCCGGGACCGTCGAAGAATTCACCCCTCCACTTT.

Turning to this clonotype: At one end, the junction sequence differs from germline, possibly due to a read error. This chain connects TRBV7-9 to TRBJ1-5; D unclear. The germline V gene has CDR1 SEHNR and CDR2 FQNEAQ (reference sequence). CDR3 length: 15 amino acids. In DNA form, the CDR3 reads TGTGCCAGCAGCTTAGGAGGCCTTAGCAATCAGCCCCGGCATTTT. Translating gives CASSLGGLSNQPRHF.

In regard to this clonotype: A much larger clone differs by one base, so this may be a read error. V is TRBV2 and J is TRBJ2-1; D uncertain. This CDR3 comprises 11 residues. Trimming cost V 11 bases and J 4 bases, with 9 bases left between them. Germline loops: CDR1 SNHLY, CDR2 FYNNEI. The CDR3 sequence: CAGNTYNEQFF. CDR3 DNA: TGTGCCGGCAACACGTACAATGAGCAGTTCTTC.

In the case of this clonotype: It may be a read error: a sequence one base away is much more abundant. The V gene is TRBV11-2, the J gene TRBJ2-1, with 11 positions matching TRBD1. CDR1 and CDR2 (germline): SGHAT, FQNNGV. The CDR3 totals 17 residues. CDR3 sequence: CASGLADRGRFRNEQFF. CDR3 in DNA: TGTGCCAGCGGCTTAGCGGACAGGGGGCGATTTCGTAATGAGCAGTTCTTC.

This clonotype was observed many times. CDR3 DNA sequence: TGTGCCTGGATGTCTAGTAGGTCGAATGAGCAGTTCTTC. Translated: CAWMSSRSNEQFF. The V gene is TRBV30, the J gene TRBJ2-1; D unresolved. This CDR3 has 13 residues. V was clipped by 4 bases and J by 7 bases, with 14 bases between them. CDR1 and CDR2 (germline): GTSNPN, SVGIG (reference sequence).

As to this clonotype: A much larger clone lies a single base off, so this may be a read error. CDR3 in amino acids: CASSYLGQGNYNEQYF. For the CDR3, the DNA is TGTGCCAGCAGTTACTTAGGACAGGGGAACTACAATGAGCAGTACTTC. The chain recombines TRBV6-2 or TRBV6-3 with TRBJ2-1, with 9 bases lining up with TRBD1. The DNA end is a closer match to TRBJ2-7, so the J assignment may be wrong. The CDR3 length is 16 residues. The germline gives CDR1 MNHEY, CDR2 SVGEGT.

This clonotype was observed a few times. The genes are TRBV5-1 and TRBJ2-5; D gene ambiguous. The CDR3 runs 12 residues. The V gene lost 5 bases and the J gene lost 7 bases, with 12 bases spanning the gap. Germline CDR1 is SGHRS and CDR2 is YFSETQ. DNA for the CDR3: TGCGCCAGCAGTGACGGCCTCGGGACCCAGTACTTC. Protein: CASSDGLGTQYF.

The chain combines TRBV2 with TRBJ2-7; tentatively, D is TRBD1 or TRBD2 (5 bases each). This CDR3 contains 12 residues. Looked up from germline, CDR1 is SNHLY and CDR2 is FYNNEI. The V gene lost 6 bases and the J gene lost 7 bases, with 13 bases spanning the gap. The CDR3 spells CASRPGTSEQYF. The CDR3 coding sequence is TGTGCCAGCAGACCCGGGACCAGTGAGCAGTACTTC.

This clonotype was seen ten or more times. The chain employs TRBV2 and TRBJ2-3; D not resolved. V shed 4 bases and J shed 6 bases, with 14 bases lying between them. Per the germline V gene, CDR1 is SNHLY and CDR2 is FYNNEI. This CDR3 is 14 amino acids long. The CDR3 region is CASSATTSRDTQYF. The DNA of the CDR3 is TGTGCCAGCAGTGCTACTACCAGCAGGGATACGCAGTATTTT.

This clonotype was seen many times. The V and J genes are TRBV27 and TRBJ2-7; 12 nucleotides line up with TRBD1. Germline values: CDR1 MNHEY, CDR2 SMNVEV (reference sequence). V was clipped by 5 bases and J by 6 bases; unmatched bases: 8. This CDR3 contains 15 residues. The CDR3 sequence is CASSPAGTGGLEQYF. CDR3 DNA sequence: TGTGCCAGCAGTCCAGCCGGGACAGGGGGCCTCGAGCAGTACTTC.

This clonotype has only a few counts. The V and J genes are TRBV20-1 and TRBJ2-1, with D possibly being TRBD2 (6 bases). Trimming left V 2 bases short and J 7 bases short, with 21 bases between. The CDR3 has 16 amino acids. The V gene's germline CDR1 is DFQATT and CDR2 SNEGSKA (reference sequence). CDR3 residues: CSARRPTSRRRNEQFF. Here the CDR3 DNA reads TGCAGTGCTAGACGGCCCACTAGCAGGAGGAGGAATGAGCAGTTCTTC.

This rearrangement joins TRBV9 to TRBJ2-5, with TRBD2 identical over 8 bases. Germline trimming cut 2 bases from V and 2 bases from J; bases unmatched to any gene: 5. This CDR3 region has 15 residues. CDR1 and CDR2 (germline): SGDLS, YYNGEE. The CDR3 coding sequence is TGTGCCAGCAGCGTTCTAGCGGGTGATCAAGAGACCCAGTACTTC. Protein: CASSVLAGDQETQYF.

This clonotype has at least ten counts. The CDR3 DNA reads as TGTGCCAGCAGCGTAGCTGGCAGGGATTGGTACGAGCAGTACTTC. As protein: CASSVAGRDWYEQYF. The genes are TRBV9 and TRBJ2-7; TRBD1 is a possible D gene (5 bases). Germline loops: CDR1 SGDLS, CDR2 YYNGEE. There are 15 residues in the CDR3. V dropped 0 bases and J dropped 4 bases, with 14 bases sitting between them.

The V and J genes are TRBV28 and TRBJ2-7; D unresolved. V lost 2 bases to trimming and J lost 6 bases, with 11 bases between them. The germline CDR1 and CDR2 sequences are MDHEN and SYDVKM. The CDR3 is 13 amino acids. Here the CDR3 DNA reads TGTGCCAGCAGTTTACCGGAGACCCTCGAGCAGTACTTC. Residues: CASSLPETLEQYF.

This CDR3 is CASSISGAPSTDTQYF. The CDR3 nucleotides read TGTGCCAGTAGTATCAGCGGCGCGCCCAGCACAGATACGCAGTATTTT. The gene calls are TRBV19 and TRBJ2-3; D perhaps matches TRBD2 (5 bases). Germline CDR1 is LNHDA and CDR2 is SQIVND (reference sequence). V shed 3 bases and J shed 0 bases, with 13 bases lying between them. This CDR3 comprises 16 residues.

The chain has TRBV3-1 and TRBJ2-7; D gene uncertain. Germline values: CDR1 LGHDT, CDR2 YNNKEL (reference sequence). The CDR3 covers 13 residues. V was shortened by 1 base and J by 3 bases, with 7 bases between the two germline ends. The CDR3 reads CASSQGKGYEQYF. The CDR3 DNA is TGTGCCAGCAGCCAAGGTAAAGGCTACGAGCAGTACTTC.

This clonotype was counted at least ten times. J is TRBJ2-3 and V is TRBV12-3 or TRBV12-4, with D possibly being TRBD1 (5 bases). The CDR3 is 14 residues long. V lost 3 bases, J lost 5 bases, and 12 bases lay in between. The CDR3 protein is CASSLGRFLDTQYF. The CDR3 DNA follows: TGTGCCAGCAGTTTGGGGCGGTTTCTAGATACGCAGTATTTT.

Worth noting for this clonotype: This may be a read error, as it is one base from a much larger clone. V usage is TRBV10-3 and J usage is TRBJ2-3; 12 nucleotides agree with TRBD2. The trim removed 7 bases at V and 3 bases at J, leaving 5 bases unmatched. CDR1 and CDR2 from the germline V gene are ENHRY and SYGVKD. The CDR3 is 15 residues long. The CDR3 sequence: CAITPSGGATDTQYF. In nucleotides, the CDR3 is TGTGCCATCACTCCTAGCGGGGGGGCTACAGATACGCAGTATTTT.

This clonotype showed up just a few times. This chain joins TRBV24-1 and TRBJ2-1; D is undetermined. The CDR3 spans 12 residues. CDR1 KGHDR and CDR2 SFDVKD come from the germline V gene. Deletions cut 3 bases from V and 4 bases from J, with 3 bases between. CDR3: CATSDLYNEQFF. Written as DNA, the CDR3 is TGTGCCACCAGTGATCTGTACAATGAGCAGTTCTTC.